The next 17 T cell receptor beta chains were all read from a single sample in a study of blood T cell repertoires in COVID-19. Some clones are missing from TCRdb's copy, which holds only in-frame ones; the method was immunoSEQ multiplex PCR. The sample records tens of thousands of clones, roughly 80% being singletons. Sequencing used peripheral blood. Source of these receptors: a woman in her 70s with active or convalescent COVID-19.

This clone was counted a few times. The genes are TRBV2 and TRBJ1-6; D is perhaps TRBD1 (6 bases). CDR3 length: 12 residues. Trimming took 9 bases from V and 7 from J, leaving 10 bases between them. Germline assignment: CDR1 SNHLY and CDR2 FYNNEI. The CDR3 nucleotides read TGTGCCAGAGGACAGAGCAATTCACCCCTCCACTTT. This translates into CARGQSNSPLHF.

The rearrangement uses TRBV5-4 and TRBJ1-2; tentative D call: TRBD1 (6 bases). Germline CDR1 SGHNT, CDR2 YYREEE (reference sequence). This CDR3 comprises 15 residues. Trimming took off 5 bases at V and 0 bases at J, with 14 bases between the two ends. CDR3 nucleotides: TGTGCCAGCAGTCTCGGGGGGGCAACTAACTATGGCTACACCTTC. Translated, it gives CASSLGGATNYGYTF.

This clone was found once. The CDR3 DNA sequence: TGTGCCAGCAGTCCCGACAGGGCGGTGGGTCAGCCCCAGCATTTT. The encoded protein is CASSPDRAVGQPQHF. V is TRBV2 and J is TRBJ1-5; 7 positions match TRBD1. Losses at the gene ends were 5 bases for V and 6 bases for J; bases not matched to a gene: 10. Germline assignment: CDR1 SNHLY and CDR2 FYNNEI. The CDR3 consists of 15 residues.

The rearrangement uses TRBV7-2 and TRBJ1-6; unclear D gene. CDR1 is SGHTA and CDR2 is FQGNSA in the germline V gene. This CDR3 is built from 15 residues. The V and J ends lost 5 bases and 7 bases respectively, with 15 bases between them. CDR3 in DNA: TGTGCCAGCAGCGCCCCGAGTACCCTCAATTCACCCCTCCACTTT. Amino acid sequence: CASSAPSTLNSPLHF.

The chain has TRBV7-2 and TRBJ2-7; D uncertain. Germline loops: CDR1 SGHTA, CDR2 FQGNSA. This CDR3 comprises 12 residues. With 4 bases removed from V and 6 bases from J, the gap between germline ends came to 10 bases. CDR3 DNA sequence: TGTGCCAGCAGCTCGACTTCTTTCGAGCAGTACTTC. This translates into CASSSTSFEQYF.

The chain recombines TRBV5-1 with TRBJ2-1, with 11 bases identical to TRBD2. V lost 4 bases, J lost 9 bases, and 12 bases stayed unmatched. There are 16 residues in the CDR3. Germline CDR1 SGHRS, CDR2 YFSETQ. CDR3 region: CASSPLLLAGEAEQFF. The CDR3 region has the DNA TGCGCCAGCAGCCCCCTTCTACTAGCGGGAGAAGCTGAGCAGTTCTTC.

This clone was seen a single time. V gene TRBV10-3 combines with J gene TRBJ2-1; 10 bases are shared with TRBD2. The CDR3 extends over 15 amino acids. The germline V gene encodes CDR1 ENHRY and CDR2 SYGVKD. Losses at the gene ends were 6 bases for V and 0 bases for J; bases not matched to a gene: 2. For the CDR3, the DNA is TGTGCCATCAGGGGACTAGCGAGCTCCTACAATGAGCAGTTCTTC. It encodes CAIRGLASSYNEQFF.

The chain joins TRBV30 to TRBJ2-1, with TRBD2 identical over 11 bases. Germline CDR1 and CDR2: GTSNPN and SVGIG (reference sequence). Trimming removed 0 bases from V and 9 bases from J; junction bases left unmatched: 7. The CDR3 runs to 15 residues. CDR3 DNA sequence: TGTGCCTGGAGTGTTTTAGCGGGGGGGCCAAGTGAGCAGTTCTTC. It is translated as CAWSVLAGGPSEQFF.

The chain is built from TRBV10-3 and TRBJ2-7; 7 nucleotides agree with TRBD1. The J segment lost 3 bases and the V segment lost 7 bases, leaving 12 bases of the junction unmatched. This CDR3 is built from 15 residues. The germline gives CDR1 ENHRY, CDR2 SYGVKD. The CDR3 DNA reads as TGTGCCATCAAGTTAGGAGGACAGGAACACTACGAGCAGTACTTC. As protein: CAIKLGGQEHYEQYF.

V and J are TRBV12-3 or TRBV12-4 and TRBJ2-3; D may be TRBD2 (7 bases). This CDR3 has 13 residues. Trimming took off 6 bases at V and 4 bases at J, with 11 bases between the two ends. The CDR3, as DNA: TGTGCCAGCAGAGGGGGGGGAGCAGATACGCAGTATTTT. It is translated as CASRGGGADTQYF.

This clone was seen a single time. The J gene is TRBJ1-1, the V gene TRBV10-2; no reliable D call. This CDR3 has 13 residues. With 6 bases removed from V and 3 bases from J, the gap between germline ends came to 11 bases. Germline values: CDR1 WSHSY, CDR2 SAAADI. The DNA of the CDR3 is TGCGCCAGCAGGGACTCCCGGGACACTGAAGCTTTCTTT. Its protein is CASRDSRDTEAFF.

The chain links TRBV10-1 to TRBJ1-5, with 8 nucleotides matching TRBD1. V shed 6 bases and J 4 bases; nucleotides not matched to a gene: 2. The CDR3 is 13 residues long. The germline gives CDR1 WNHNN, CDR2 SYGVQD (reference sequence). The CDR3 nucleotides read TGCGCCAGCAGCGACAGGGGAAATCAGCCCCAGCATTTT. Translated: CASSDRGNQPQHF.

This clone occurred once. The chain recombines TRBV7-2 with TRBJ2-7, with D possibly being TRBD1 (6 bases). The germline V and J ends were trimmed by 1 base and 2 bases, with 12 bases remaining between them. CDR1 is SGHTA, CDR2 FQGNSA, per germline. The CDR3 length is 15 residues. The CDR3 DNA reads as TGTGCCAGCAGCTTAGGGGGGCGGTCTCCCTACGAGCAGTACTTC. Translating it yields CASSLGGRSPYEQYF.

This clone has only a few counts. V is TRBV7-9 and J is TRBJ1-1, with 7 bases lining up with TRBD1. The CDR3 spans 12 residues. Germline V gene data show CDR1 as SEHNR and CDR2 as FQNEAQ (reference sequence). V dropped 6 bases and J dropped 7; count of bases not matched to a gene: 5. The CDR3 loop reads CASRPQGGEAFF. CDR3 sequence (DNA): TGTGCCAGCAGGCCTCAGGGGGGTGAAGCTTTCTTT.

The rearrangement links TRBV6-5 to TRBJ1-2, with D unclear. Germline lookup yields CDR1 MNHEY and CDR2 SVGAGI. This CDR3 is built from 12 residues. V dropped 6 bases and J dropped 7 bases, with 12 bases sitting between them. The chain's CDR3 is CASRGGPGGYTF. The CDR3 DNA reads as TGTGCCAGCAGAGGAGGCCCAGGTGGCTACACCTTC.

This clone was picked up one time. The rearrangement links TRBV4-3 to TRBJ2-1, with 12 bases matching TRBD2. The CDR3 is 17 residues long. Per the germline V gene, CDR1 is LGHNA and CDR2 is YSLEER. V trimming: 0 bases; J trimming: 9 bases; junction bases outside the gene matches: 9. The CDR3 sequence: CASSQELASGGACEQFF. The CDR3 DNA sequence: TGCGCCAGCAGCCAAGAATTGGCTAGCGGGGGGGCCTGTGAGCAGTTCTTC.

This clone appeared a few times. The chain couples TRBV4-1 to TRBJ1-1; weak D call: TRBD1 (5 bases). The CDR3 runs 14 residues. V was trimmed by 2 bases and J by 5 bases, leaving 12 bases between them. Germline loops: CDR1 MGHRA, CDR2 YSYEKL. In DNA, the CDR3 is TGCGCCAGCAGCCAATGGCAGGGATGGACTGAAGCTTTCTTT. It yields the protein CASSQWQGWTEAFF.